Listed here is a single T cell receptor (beta chain). Its target is not known. This specimen belongs to a study of T-cell reconstitution after alpha-beta-depleted transplantation in children. Study findings and constraints: After one year, T-cell counts and TCRbeta diversity mostly came from new T cells. Surviving recipient T cells and thymic progenitors underlay high day-60 TCRbeta diversity in some patients.

Unique molecular identifiers were used in preparing the TCRbeta library. TCRdb re-derived calls from the PCR reads in MiXCR, one entry per CDR3 protein. The sample records a few hundred thousand distinct CDR3 sequences, approximately 30% being singletons. Trimming shortened V by 6 bases and J by 5 bases, and 13 bases separated the two germline ends. This CDR3 has 13 amino acids. The specimen was PBMCs, collected before TCRalphabeta/CD19-depleted stem cell transplant. The source of this sequence is a boy under two years old with Wiskott-Aldrich syndrome, due to receive a stem cell transplant. The chain carries TRBV12-3 or TRBV12-4 and TRBJ1-1; no clear D gene. CDR3 residues: CASRQSEGTEAFF. CDR3 nucleotide sequence: TGTGCCAGCAGACAGTCCGAGGGAACTGAAGCTTTCTTT.